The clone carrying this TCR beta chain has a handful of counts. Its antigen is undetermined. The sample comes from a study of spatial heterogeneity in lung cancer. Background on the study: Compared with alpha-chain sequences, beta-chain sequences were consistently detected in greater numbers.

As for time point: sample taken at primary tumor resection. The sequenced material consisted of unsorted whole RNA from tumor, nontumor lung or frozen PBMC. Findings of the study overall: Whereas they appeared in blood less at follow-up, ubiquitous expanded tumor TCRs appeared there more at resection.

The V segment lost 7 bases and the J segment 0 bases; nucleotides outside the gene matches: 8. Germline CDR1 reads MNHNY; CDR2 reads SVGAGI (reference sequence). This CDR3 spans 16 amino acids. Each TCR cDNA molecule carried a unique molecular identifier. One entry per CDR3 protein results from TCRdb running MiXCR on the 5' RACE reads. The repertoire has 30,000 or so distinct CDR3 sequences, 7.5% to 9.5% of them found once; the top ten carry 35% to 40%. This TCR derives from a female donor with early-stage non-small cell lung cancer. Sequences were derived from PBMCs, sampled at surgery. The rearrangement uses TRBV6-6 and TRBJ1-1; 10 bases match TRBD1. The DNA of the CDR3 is TGTGCCAGCAAAGACAGGGGGCATTTGGTGAACACTGAAGCTTTCTTT. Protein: CASKDRGHLVNTEAFF.